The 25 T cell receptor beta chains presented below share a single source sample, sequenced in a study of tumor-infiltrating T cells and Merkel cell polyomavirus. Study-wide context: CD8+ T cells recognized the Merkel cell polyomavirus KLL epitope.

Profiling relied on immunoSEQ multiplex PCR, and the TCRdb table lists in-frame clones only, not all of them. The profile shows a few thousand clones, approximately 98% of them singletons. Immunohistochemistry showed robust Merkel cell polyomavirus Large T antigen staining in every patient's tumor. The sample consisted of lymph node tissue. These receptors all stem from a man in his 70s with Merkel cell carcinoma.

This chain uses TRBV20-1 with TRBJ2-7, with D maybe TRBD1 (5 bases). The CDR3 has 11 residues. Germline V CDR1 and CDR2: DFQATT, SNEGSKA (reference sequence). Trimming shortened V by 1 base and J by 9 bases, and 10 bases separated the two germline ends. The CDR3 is CSARVRQGQYF. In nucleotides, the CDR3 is TGCAGTGCTAGAGTAAGGCAGGGGCAGTACTTC.

The CDR3 here is CASSPGEGFSGELFF. The CDR3 DNA reads as TGCGCCAGCAGCCCCGGGGAGGGTTTCTCCGGGGAGCTGTTTTTT. The rearrangement joins TRBV5-1 to TRBJ2-2, with 7 nucleotides matching TRBD2. V was pared by 4 bases and J by 6 bases, with 9 bases of the junction left unmatched. Germline-derived CDR1 and CDR2 are SGHRS and YFSETQ. CDR3 length equals 15 residues.

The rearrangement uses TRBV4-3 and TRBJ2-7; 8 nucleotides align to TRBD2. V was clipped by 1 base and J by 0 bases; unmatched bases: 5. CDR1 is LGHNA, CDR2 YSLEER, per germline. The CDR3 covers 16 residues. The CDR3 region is CASSQGTSGSSYEQYF. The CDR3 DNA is TGCGCCAGCAGCCAAGGAACTAGCGGTAGCTCCTACGAGCAGTACTTC.

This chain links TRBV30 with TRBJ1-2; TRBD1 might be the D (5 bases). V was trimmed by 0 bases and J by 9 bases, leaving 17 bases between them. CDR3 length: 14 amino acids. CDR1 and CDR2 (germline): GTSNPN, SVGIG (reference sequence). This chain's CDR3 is CAWSVQGIIGSYTF. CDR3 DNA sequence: TGTGCCTGGAGTGTTCAGGGAATCATTGGAAGCTACACCTTC.

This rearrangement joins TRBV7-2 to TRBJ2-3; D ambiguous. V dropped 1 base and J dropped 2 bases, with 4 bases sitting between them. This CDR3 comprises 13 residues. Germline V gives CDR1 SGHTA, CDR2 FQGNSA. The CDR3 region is CASSLDTTDTQYF. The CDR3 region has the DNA TGTGCCAGCAGCTTAGACACCACAGATACGCAGTATTTT.

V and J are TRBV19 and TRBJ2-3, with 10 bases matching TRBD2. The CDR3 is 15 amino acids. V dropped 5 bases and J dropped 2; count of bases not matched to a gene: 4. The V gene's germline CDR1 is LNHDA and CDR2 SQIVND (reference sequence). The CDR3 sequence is CASSWTSGSTDTQYF. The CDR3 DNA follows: TGTGCCAGTAGTTGGACTAGCGGTTCCACAGATACGCAGTATTTT.

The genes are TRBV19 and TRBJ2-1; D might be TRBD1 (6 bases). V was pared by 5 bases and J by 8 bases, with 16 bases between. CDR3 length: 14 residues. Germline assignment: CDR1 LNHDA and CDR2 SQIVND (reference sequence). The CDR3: CASSFGQSFDEQFF. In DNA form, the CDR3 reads TGTGCCAGTAGTTTCGGACAGTCCTTCGATGAGCAGTTCTTC.

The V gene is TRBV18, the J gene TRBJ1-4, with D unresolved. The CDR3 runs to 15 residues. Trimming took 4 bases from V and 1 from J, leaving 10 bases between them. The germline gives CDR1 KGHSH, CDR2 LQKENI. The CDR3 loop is CASSLREGTNEKLFF. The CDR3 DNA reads TGTGCCAGCTCACTGCGCGAGGGAACTAATGAAAAACTGTTTTTT.

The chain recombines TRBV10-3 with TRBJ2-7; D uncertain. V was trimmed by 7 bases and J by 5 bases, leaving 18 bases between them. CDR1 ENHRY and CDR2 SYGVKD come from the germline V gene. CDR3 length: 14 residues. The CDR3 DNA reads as TGTGCCATCAAACACGTCCGCACCGTGGACGAGCAGTACTTC. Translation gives CAIKHVRTVDEQYF.

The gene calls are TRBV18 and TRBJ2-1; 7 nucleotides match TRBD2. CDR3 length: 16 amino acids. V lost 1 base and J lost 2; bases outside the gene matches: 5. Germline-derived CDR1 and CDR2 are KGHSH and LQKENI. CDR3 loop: CASSPLLAATYNEQFF. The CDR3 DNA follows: TGTGCCAGCTCACCACTCCTAGCGGCTACCTACAATGAGCAGTTCTTC.

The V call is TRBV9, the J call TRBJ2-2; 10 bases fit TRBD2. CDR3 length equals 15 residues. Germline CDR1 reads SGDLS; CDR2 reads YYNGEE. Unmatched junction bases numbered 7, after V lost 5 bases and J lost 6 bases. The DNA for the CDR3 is TGTGCCAGCAGAGCAACTAGCGGGAAGGCCGGGGAGCTGTTTTTT. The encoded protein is CASRATSGKAGELFF.

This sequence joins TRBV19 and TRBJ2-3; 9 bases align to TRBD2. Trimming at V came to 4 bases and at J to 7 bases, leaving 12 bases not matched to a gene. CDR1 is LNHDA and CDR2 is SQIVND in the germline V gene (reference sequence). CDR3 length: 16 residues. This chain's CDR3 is CASSTAVAGGYYTQYF. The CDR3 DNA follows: TGTGCCAGTAGTACTGCCGTGGCGGGAGGGTATTATACGCAGTATTTT.

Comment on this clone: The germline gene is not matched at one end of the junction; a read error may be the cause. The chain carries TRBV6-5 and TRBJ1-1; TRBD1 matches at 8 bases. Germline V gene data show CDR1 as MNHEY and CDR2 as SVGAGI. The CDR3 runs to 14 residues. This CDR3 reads CASRPTGGYISAFF. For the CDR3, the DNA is TGTGCCAGCCGACCTACAGGGGGGTATATCTCGGCTTTTTTT.

The CDR3 reads CASSPAGGPVSAQYF. The CDR3 coding sequence is TGTGCCAGCTCCCCAGCGGGAGGGCCGGTTTCGGCCCAGTACTTC. The rearrangement links TRBV18 to TRBJ2-5; 10 positions agree with TRBD2. Trimming took 6 bases from V and 9 from J; bases not matched to a gene: 13. Germline lookup yields CDR1 KGHSH and CDR2 LQKENI. The CDR3 is 15 residues long.

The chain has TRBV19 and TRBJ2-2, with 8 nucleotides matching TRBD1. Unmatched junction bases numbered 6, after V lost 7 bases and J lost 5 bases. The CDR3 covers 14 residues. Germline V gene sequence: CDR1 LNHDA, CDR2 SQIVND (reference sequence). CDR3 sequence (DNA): TGTGCCAGTACCGGACAGGGTAATACCGGGGAGCTGTTTTTT. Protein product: CASTGQGNTGELFF.

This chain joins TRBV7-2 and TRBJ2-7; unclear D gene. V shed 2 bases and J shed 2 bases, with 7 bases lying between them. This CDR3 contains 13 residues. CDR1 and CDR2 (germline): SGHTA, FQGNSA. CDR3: CASSLRGTYEQYF. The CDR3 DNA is TGTGCCAGCAGCTTAAGAGGCACCTACGAGCAGTACTTC. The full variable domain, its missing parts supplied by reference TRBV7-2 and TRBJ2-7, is GAGVSQSPSNKVTEKGKDVELRCDPISGHTALYWYRQSLGQGLEFLIYFQGNSAPDKSGLPSDRFSAERTGGSVSTLTIQRTQQEDSAVYLCASSLRGTYEQYFGPGTRLTVT.

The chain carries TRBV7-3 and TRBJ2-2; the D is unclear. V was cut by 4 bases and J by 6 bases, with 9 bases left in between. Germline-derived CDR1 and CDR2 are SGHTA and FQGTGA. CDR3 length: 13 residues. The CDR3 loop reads CASSSLSAGELFF. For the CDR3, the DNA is TGTGCCAGCAGCTCCCTCTCAGCCGGGGAGCTGTTTTTT.

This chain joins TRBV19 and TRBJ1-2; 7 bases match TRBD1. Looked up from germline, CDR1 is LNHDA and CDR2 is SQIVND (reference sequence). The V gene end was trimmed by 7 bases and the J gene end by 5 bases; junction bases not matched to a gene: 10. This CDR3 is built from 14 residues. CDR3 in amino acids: CASTQGRGRYGYTF. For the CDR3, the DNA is TGTGCCAGTACCCAGGGCAGGGGGAGGTATGGCTACACCTTC.

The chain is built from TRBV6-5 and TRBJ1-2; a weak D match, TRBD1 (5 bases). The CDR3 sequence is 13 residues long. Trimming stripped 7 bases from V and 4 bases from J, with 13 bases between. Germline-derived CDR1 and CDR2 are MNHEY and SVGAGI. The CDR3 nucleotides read TGTGCCAGCACCCTCGGGGGGGTCTATGGCTACACCTTC. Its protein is CASTLGGVYGYTF.

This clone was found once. CDR3 sequence (DNA): TGTGCCAGCAGACAGGATGGTCATGGCTACACCTTC. Encoded protein: CASRQDGHGYTF. V is TRBV27 and J is TRBJ1-2; a weak D match, TRBD1 (5 bases). Germline V lookup: CDR1 MNHEY, CDR2 SMNVEV (reference sequence). The CDR3 loop spans 12 amino acids. V dropped 6 bases and J dropped 6 bases, with 11 bases sitting between them.

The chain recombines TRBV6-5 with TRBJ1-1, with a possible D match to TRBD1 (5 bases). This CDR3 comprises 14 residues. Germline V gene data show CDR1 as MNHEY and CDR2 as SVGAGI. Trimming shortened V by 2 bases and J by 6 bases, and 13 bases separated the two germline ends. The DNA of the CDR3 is TGTGCCAGCAGTTACGGCACAGGTCGGGCTGAAGCTTTCTTT. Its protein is CASSYGTGRAEAFF.

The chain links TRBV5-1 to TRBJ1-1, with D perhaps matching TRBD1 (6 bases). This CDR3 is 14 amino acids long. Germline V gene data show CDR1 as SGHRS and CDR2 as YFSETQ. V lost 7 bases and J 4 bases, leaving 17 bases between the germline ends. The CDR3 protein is CASGVGSRGTEAFF. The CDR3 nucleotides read TGCGCCAGCGGAGTAGGGAGCAGGGGCACTGAAGCTTTCTTT.

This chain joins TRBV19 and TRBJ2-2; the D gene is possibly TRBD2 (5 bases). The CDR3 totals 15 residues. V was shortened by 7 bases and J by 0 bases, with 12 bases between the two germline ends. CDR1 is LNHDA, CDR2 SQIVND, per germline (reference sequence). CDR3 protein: CASTAGISNTGELFF. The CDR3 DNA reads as TGTGCCAGTACCGCCGGGATATCGAACACCGGGGAGCTGTTTTTT.

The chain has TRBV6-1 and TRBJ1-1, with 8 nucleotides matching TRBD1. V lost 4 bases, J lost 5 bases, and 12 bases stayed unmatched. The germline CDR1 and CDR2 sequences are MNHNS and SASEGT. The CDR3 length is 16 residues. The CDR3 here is CASSGPAGGFVTEAFF. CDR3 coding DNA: TGTGCCAGCAGTGGCCCCGCAGGGGGCTTCGTGACTGAAGCTTTCTTT.

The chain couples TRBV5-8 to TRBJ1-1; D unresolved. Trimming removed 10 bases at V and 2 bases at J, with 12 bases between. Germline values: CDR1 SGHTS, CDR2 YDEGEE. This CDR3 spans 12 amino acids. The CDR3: CARAGSNTEAFF. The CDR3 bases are TGTGCCCGTGCAGGATCTAACACTGAAGCTTTCTTT.